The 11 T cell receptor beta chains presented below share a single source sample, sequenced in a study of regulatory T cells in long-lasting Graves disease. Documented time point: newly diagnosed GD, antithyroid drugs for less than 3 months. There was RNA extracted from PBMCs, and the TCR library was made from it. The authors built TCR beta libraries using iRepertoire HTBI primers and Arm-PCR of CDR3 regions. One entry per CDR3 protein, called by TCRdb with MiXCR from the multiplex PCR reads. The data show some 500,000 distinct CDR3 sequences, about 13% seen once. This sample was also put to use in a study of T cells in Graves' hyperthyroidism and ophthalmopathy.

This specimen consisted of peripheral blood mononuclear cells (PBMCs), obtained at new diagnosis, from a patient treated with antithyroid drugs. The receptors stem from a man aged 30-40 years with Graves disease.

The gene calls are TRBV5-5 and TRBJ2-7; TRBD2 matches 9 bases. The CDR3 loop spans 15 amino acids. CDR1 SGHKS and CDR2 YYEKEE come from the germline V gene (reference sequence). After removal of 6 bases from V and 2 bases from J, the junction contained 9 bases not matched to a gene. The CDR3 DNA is TGTGCCAGCAAACTAGCGGGTATAGGAGCCTACGAGCAGTACTTC. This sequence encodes CASKLAGIGAYEQYF. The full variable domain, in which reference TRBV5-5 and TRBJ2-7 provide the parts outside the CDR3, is DAGVTQSPTHLIKTRGQQVTLRCSPISGHKSVSWYQQVLGQGPQFIFQYYEKEERGRGNFPDRFSARQFPNYSSELNVNALLLGDSALYLCASKLAGIGAYEQYFGPGTRLTVT.

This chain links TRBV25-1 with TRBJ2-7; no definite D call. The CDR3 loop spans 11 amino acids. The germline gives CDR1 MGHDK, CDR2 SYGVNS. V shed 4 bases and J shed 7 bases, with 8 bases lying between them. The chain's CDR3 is CASSGLTEQYF. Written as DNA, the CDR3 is TGTGCCAGCAGTGGACTCACAGAGCAGTACTTC.

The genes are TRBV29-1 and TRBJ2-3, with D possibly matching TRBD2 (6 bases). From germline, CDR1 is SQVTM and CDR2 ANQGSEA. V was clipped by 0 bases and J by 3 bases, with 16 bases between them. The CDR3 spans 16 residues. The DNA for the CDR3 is TGCAGCGTTGAAGATCTAGGGCTAGCGAATACAGATACGCAGTATTTT. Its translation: CSVEDLGLANTDTQYF.

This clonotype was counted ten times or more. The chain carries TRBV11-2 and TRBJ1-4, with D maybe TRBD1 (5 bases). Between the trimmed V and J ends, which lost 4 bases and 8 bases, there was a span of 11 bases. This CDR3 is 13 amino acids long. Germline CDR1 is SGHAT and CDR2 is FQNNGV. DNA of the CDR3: TGTGCCAGCAGCTCCGAGGCAGGGGAAAAACTGTTTTTT. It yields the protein CASSSEAGEKLFF. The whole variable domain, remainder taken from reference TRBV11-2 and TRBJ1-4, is EAGVAQSPRYKIIEKRQSVAFWCNPISGHATLYWYQQILGQGPKLLIQFQNNGVVDDSQLPKDRFSAERLKGVDSTLKIQPAKLEDSAVYLCASSSEAGEKLFFGSGTQLSVL.

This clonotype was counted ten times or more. This CDR3 is CSVEPMATTNEKLFF. The CDR3, as DNA: TGCAGCGTTGAACCGATGGCAACAACTAATGAAAAACTGTTTTTT. V is TRBV29-1 and J is TRBJ1-4, with D unresolved. Per the germline V gene, CDR1 is SQVTM and CDR2 is ANQGSEA. The CDR3 is 15 residues long. Trimming removed 2 bases from V and 0 bases from J, with 10 bases in between.

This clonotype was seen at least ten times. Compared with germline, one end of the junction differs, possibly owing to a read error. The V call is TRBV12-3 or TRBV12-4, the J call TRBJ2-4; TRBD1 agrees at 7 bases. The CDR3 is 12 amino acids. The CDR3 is CASSLSQGDLWF. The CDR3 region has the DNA TGTGCCAGCAGTTTATCGCAGGGGGACCTGTGGTTC.

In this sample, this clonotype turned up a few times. CDR3 sequence: CASSKASGGVNQPQHF. The CDR3, as DNA: TGTGCCAGCAGTAAGGCATCAGGGGGCGTCAATCAGCCCCAGCATTTT. V usage is TRBV6-1 and J usage is TRBJ1-5; 8 nucleotides agree with TRBD1. V gave up 5 bases and J gave up 3 bases; unmatched junction bases: 9. Looked up from germline, CDR1 is MNHNS and CDR2 is SASEGT. The CDR3 contains 16 residues.

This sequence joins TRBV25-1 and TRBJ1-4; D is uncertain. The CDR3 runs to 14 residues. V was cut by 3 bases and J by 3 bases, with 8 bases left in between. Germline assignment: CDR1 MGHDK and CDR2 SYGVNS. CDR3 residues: CASSDHGPNEKLFF. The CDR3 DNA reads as TGTGCCAGCAGTGATCACGGGCCTAATGAAAAACTGTTTTTT.

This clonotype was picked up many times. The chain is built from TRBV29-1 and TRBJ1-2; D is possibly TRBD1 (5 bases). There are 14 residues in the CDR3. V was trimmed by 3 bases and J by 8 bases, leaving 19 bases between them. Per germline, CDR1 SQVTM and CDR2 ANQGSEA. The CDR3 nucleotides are TGCAGCGTTGAGTTCAGGGAGACGGTGGGAGGCTACACCTTC. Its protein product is CSVEFRETVGGYTF.

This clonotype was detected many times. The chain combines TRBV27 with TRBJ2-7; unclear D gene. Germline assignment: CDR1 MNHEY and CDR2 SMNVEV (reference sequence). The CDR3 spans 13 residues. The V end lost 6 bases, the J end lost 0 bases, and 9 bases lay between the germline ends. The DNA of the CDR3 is TGTGCCAGCAGGACTTCCAACTCCTACGAGCAGTACTTC. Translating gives CASRTSNSYEQYF.

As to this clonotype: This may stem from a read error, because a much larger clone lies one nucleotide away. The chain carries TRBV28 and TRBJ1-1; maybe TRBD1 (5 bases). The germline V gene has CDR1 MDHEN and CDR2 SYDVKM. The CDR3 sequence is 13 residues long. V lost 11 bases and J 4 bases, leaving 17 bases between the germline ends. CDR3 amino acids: CAGTPLGGTEAFF. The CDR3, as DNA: TGTGCCGGTACCCCTCTGGGGGGCACTGAAGCTTTCTTT.